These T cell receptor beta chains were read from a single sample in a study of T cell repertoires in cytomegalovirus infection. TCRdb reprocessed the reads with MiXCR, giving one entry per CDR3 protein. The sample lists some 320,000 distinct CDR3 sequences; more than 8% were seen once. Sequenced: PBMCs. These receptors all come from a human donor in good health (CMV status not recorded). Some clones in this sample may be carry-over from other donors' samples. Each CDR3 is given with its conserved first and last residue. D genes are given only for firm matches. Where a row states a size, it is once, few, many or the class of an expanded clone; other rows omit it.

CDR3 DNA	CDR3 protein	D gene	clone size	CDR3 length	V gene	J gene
TGTGCCACCAGCAGAGAAGACAGAGGAGCTTTCTTT	CATSREDRGAFF	.	few	12	TRBV15	TRBJ1-1
TGTGCCAGCAGGCAGACAGGGATTAATCAGCCCCAGCATTTT	CASRQTGINQPQHF	TRBD1	few	14	TRBV28	TRBJ1-5
TGTGCCAGCAGCACCGGTCAGGGTGTCTATGGCTACACCTTC	CASSTGQGVYGYTF	.	many	14	TRBV13	TRBJ1-2
TGTGCCAGCAGCTTAGCGGGGGGAAGTAGCAATCAGCCCCAGCATTTT	CASSLAGGSSNQPQHF	.	many	16	TRBV7-2	TRBJ1-5
TGCAGTGCTTTTAGCGGGAGGGCCCCGAACGAGCAGTACTTC	CSAFSGRAPNEQYF	TRBD2	many	14	TRBV20-1	TRBJ2-7
TGTGCCAGCGGTGGGAACACTGAAGCTTTCTTT	CASGGNTEAFF	.	.	11	TRBV12-3/TRBV12-4	TRBJ1-1
TGTGCCAGCAGTTTACTAGGGTACGAGCAGTACTTC	CASSLLGYEQYF	.	many	12	TRBV28	TRBJ2-7
TGTGCCATCAGTGAAGACAGACAAGAGACCCAGTACTTC	CAISEDRQETQYF	.	few	13	TRBV10-3	TRBJ2-5
TGTGCCAGCAGCCTAACAGGGAGGGTTGGCTACACCTTC	CASSLTGRVGYTF	.	many	13	TRBV7-6	TRBJ1-2
TGTGCCAGCAGCTTCGCCGGGACAGGGGCCCCCTACGAGCAGTACTTC	CASSFAGTGAPYEQYF	TRBD1	many	16	TRBV7-2	TRBJ2-7
TGTGCCAGCACCAACAAGCGGGAAAGCACAGATACGCAGTATTTT	CASTNKRESTDTQYF	TRBD2	few	15	TRBV28	TRBJ2-3
TGTGCCAGCAGCTTGATAGCGGGACTGCGAGAGACCCAGTACTTC	CASSLIAGLRETQYF	TRBD2	few	15	TRBV5-6	TRBJ2-5
TGTGCCAGCAGCTGGGGGAGGAGTTTTGACGAGCAGTACTTC	CASSWGRSFDEQYF	.	.	14	TRBV6-2/TRBV6-3	TRBJ2-7
TGTGCCAGCAGTGAACGCAGAGGGAACGAGCAGTACTTC	CASSERRGNEQYF	.	many	13	TRBV7-2	TRBJ2-7
TGTGCCAGCATCAAGGGATTAAGCTCCTACAATGAGCAGTTCTTC	CASIKGLSSYNEQFF	.	.	15	TRBV7-6	TRBJ2-1
TGTGCCAGCAGCTTAGGCCGACAGGGGCAGTACGGCTACACCTTC	CASSLGRQGQYGYTF	TRBD1	.	15	TRBV7-2	TRBJ1-2